This T cell receptor beta chain was captured in a study of control samples from healthy donors and cancer patients. Turning to this clone: Mismatch with germline at one junction end may stem from a read error.

CDR1 is LNHDA and CDR2 is SQIVND in the germline V gene (reference sequence). The CDR3 is 12 residues long. Method: immunoSEQ multiplex PCR; TCRdb's copy keeps in-frame clones and lacks some. The sample contains about 100,000 clones, roughly 89% of which appear only once. The chain couples TRBV19 to TRBJ1-3; D is undetermined. The source material was blood. This receptor was taken from a human donor in good health. The donor label of this sample is uncertain. The DNA of the CDR3 is TGTGCCAGTAAAGGTTCTGAAAACACCATATATTTT. It translates to CASKGSENTIYF.